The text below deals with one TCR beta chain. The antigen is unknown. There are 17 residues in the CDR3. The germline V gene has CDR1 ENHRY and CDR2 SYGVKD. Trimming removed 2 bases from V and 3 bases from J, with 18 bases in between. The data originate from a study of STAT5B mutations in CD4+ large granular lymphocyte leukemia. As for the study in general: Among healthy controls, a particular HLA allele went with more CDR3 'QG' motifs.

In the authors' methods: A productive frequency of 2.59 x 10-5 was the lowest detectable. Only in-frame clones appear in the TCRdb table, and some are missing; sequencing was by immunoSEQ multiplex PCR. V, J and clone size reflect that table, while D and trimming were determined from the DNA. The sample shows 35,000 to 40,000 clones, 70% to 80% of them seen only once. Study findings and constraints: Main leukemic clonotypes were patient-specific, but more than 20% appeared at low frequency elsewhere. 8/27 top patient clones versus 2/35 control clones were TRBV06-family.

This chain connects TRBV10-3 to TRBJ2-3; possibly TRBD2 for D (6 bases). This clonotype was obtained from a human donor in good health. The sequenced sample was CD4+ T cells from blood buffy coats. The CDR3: CAISEAPPGSGTDTQYF. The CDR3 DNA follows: TGTGCCATCAGTGAGGCCCCCCCCGGGAGTGGGACAGATACGCAGTATTTT.